Listed below are T cell receptor beta chains from one sample, sequenced in a study of T cell changes during pregnancy in multiple sclerosis. The data were produced by immunoSEQ multiplex PCR, yet TCRdb's version contains in-frame clones alone and is incomplete. The table records fewer than 65,000 clones, roughly nine tenths of them present only once. This sample comprised peripheral blood, obtained before pregnancy. Receptor source: a female donor with multiple sclerosis, enrolled in a pregnancy study. Both conserved end residues are part of each CDR3. The order of the fields is CDR3 DNA, CDR3 protein, D gene, J gene, V gene. A D gene is named only where the DNA matches it firmly.

DNA: TGTGCCAGTAGGCGCGCGGGGGGGGGCAATGAGCAGTTCTTC; CDR3: CASRRAGGGNEQFF; D: TRBD2; J: TRBJ2-1; V: TRBV19
DNA: TGCGCCAGCAGCCAAGGGACAGGGACCTACGAGCAGTACTTC; CDR3: CASSQGTGTYEQYF; D: TRBD1; J: TRBJ2-7; V: TRBV4-3
DNA: TGTGCCAGCAGTCATCGAACCGGGACTAGCTACTACGAGCAGTACTTC; CDR3: CASSHRTGTSYYEQYF; D: TRBD2; J: TRBJ2-7; V: TRBV7-9
DNA: TGTGCCAGCAGTTTAGGACTGGCGGCAGATACGCAGTATTTT; CDR3: CASSLGLAADTQYF; D: -; J: TRBJ2-3; V: TRBV27
DNA: TGTGCCACCAGCACCCCGGACACGAACACTGAAGCTTTCTTT; CDR3: CATSTPDTNTEAFF; D: -; J: TRBJ1-1; V: TRBV15
DNA: TGTGCCAGCAGCCCGCCGACAGGGACTAATGAAAAACTGTTTTTT; CDR3: CASSPPTGTNEKLFF; D: TRBD1; J: TRBJ1-4; V: TRBV7-9
DNA: TGTGCCAGTAGTCGGACTGGGATTTACGAGCAGTACTTC; CDR3: CASSRTGIYEQYF; D: -; J: TRBJ2-7; V: TRBV19
DNA: TGTGCCTGGAGTGGCGGGACAGGGCGATACGAGCAGTACTTC; CDR3: CAWSGGTGRYEQYF; D: TRBD1; J: TRBJ2-7; V: TRBV30
DNA: TGTGCCAGCAGCCAAGAGGGGACTTGGGAGCAGTACTTC; CDR3: CASSQEGTWEQYF; D: -; J: TRBJ2-7; V: TRBV14
DNA: TGTGCCAGTAGTATTCCGGGACAGATTAATGAAAAACTGTTTTTT; CDR3: CASSIPGQINEKLFF; D: TRBD1; J: TRBJ1-4; V: TRBV19
DNA: TGTGCCAGCGCTAGTTGGTATGGCTACACCTTC; CDR3: CASASWYGYTF; D: -; J: TRBJ1-2; V: TRBV19
DNA: TGTGCCAGCAGCTTAAGCCAGGCCGGGCCCCAGCATTTT; CDR3: CASSLSQAGPQHF; D: -; J: TRBJ1-5; V: TRBV7-8
DNA: TGTGCCAGCAGTGAACCTGCCGCCGGCAGGGGATTGGAGACCCAGTACTTC; CDR3: CASSEPAAGRGLETQYF; D: -; J: TRBJ2-5; V: TRBV6-1
DNA: TGTGCCAGCAGCCCCGAGGGCCGCGGGGGGCCCTCCTACAATGAGCAGTTCTTC; CDR3: CASSPEGRGGPSYNEQFF; D: TRBD2; J: TRBJ2-1; V: TRBV4-2
DNA: TGTGCCACCAGCAGAGCAGTAGGGACTAGCGGGGGTATCGGGCAGTTCTTC; CDR3: CATSRAVGTSGGIGQFF; D: TRBD2; J: TRBJ2-1; V: TRBV15
DNA: TGTGCCAGCAGCTCTGGAAGCGGGTGGGGATACAATGAGCAGTTCTTC; CDR3: CASSSGSGWGYNEQFF; D: -; J: TRBJ2-1; V: TRBV9